This TCR beta chain appears in the sequencing data of a study of response to subunit inactivated influenza vaccine. Via MiXCR, TCRdb re-called the RT-PCR reads, giving one row per CDR3 protein. The sample records approximately 530,000 distinct CDR3 sequences, roughly 13% being singletons. General observations from the study: It was the authors' suggestion that each seasonal influenza vaccination recruits few new T cells.

This clonotype was recorded at least ten times. What it binds is unknown. Germline lookup yields CDR1 SQVTM and CDR2 ANQGSEA. The length of the CDR3 is 13 residues. V was cut by 6 bases and J by 2 bases, with 13 bases left in between. This chain joins TRBV29-1 and TRBJ2-5; no clear D. The source is a man aged 50-59 years who received an inactivated influenza vaccine. The sample here was PBMCs from blood, taken 45 days after vaccination. The CDR3 DNA reads TGCAGCGTCGAGAAACAGCCTCAAGAGACCCAGTACTTC. It yields the protein CSVEKQPQETQYF.